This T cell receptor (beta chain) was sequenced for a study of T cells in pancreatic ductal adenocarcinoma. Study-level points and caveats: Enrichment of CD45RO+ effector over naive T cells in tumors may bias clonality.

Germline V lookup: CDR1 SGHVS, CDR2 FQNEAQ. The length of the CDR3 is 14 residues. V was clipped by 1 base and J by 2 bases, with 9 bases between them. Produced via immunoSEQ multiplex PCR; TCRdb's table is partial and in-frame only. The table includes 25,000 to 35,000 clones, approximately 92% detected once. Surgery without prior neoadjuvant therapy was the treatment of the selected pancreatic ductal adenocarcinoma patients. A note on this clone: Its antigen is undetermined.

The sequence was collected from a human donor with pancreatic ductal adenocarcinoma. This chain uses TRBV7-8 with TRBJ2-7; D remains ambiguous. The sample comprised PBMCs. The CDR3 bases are TGTGCCAGCAGCTTAGAGGTCAGGACCTACGAGCAGTACTTC. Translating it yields CASSLEVRTYEQYF.